A single sample gave rise to the 24 T cell receptor beta chains below, sequenced in a study of blood T cell repertoires in COVID-19. Produced via immunoSEQ multiplex PCR; TCRdb's table is partial and in-frame only. The table lists around 380,000 clones, more than 75% of them singletons. Sequenced material: peripheral blood. These TCRs come from a human donor with acute or convalescent COVID-19. The donor label of this sample is uncertain.

V and J are TRBV28 and TRBJ1-3; a weak D match, TRBD1 (6 bases). There are 15 residues in the CDR3. The V end lost 4 bases, the J end lost 0 bases, and 10 bases lay between the germline ends. Germline assignment: CDR1 MDHEN and CDR2 SYDVKM. The CDR3 nucleotides are TGTGCCAGCAGTTCGGGGGGCTACTCTGGAAACACCATATATTTT. This encodes CASSSGGYSGNTIYF.

The rearrangement joins TRBV7-9 to TRBJ2-7; D gene ambiguous. The CDR3 consists of 15 residues. Germline values: CDR1 SEHNR, CDR2 FQNEAQ (reference sequence). Trimming cost V 0 bases and J 3 bases, with 12 bases left between them. CDR3 DNA: TGTGCCAGCAGCTTAGCGCCCTCAGCAGGCTACGAGCAGTACTTC. Translation gives CASSLAPSAGYEQYF.

J is TRBJ1-5 and V is TRBV2; the match to TRBD1 covers 7 bases. The ends lost 5 bases at V and 2 bases at J; junction bases unmatched: 6. The CDR3 extends over 15 amino acids. The germline V gene has CDR1 SNHLY and CDR2 FYNNEI. The CDR3: CASSRQGVGNQPQHF. CDR3 DNA sequence: TGTGCCAGCAGTCGTCAGGGGGTTGGCAATCAGCCCCAGCATTTT.

This chain joins TRBV28 and TRBJ2-7, with 13 bases identical to TRBD2. From germline, CDR1 is MDHEN and CDR2 SYDVKM. J was trimmed by 5 bases and V by 2 bases; bases with no gene match: 3. CDR3 length: 15 residues. CDR3 sequence: CASSLTSGGANEQYF. The CDR3 DNA sequence: TGTGCCAGCAGTTTAACTAGCGGGGGGGCTAACGAGCAGTACTTC. The complete variable domain, with remaining parts taken from reference TRBV28 and TRBJ2-7, reads DVKVTQSSRYLVKRTGEKVFLECVQDMDHENMFWYRQDPGLGLRLIYFSYDVKMKEKGDIPEGYSVSREKKERFSLILESASTNQTSMYLCASSLTSGGANEQYFGPGTRLTVT.

The chain has TRBV29-1 and TRBJ1-5; TRBD1 matches at 8 bases. The V segment lost 6 bases and the J segment 3 bases; nucleotides outside the gene matches: 4. There are 13 residues in the CDR3. In germline, CDR1 is SQVTM, CDR2 ANQGSEA. CDR3 bases: TGCAGCGTGGGGACAGGCCACAATCAGCCCCAGCATTTT. This translates into CSVGTGHNQPQHF.

This sequence joins TRBV9 and TRBJ1-6; TRBD1 might be the D (5 bases). The germline CDR1 and CDR2 sequences are SGDLS and YYNGEE. CDR3 length: 13 amino acids. Trimming stripped 6 bases from V and 7 bases from J, with 11 bases between. As DNA, the CDR3 is TGTGCCAGCAACGCCGGGGGAAATTCACCCCTCCACTTT. Translating it yields CASNAGGNSPLHF.

The genes are TRBV18 and TRBJ2-5; D possibly corresponds to TRBD2 (5 bases). The CDR3 runs 13 residues. Trimming shortened V by 3 bases and J by 5 bases, and 10 bases separated the two germline ends. The germline CDR1 and CDR2 sequences are KGHSH and LQKENI. The CDR3 DNA reads TGTGCCAGCTCACCCGGGGTTGGGGAGACCCAGTACTTC. It translates to CASSPGVGETQYF.

This chain uses TRBV7-9 with TRBJ2-1; 13 bases match TRBD2. CDR3 length equals 15 residues. J gave up 7 bases and V 2 bases, and 2 bases lay outside the gene matches. Germline CDR1 reads SEHNR; CDR2 reads FQNEAQ (reference sequence). The CDR3, as DNA: TGTGCCAGCAGCTTAAGGACTAGCGGGAGTAATGAGCAGTTCTTC. Residues: CASSLRTSGSNEQFF. Using reference TRBV7-9 and TRBJ2-1 for the parts outside the CDR3, the full variable domain is DTGVSQNPRHKITKRGQNVTFRCDPISEHNRLYWYRQTLGQGPEFLTYFQNEAQLEKSRLLSDRFSAERPKGSFSTLEIQRTEQGDSAMYLCASSLRTSGSNEQFFGPGTRLTVL.

The rearrangement links TRBV19 to TRBJ1-4, with 10 bases identical to TRBD1. The ends lost 9 bases at V and 7 bases at J; junction bases unmatched: 5. Germline V gene lookup returns CDR1 LNHDA and CDR2 SQIVND (reference sequence). The CDR3 has 13 residues. The CDR3 DNA is TGTGCCAGCCGGGGACAGGGGTTTGAAAAACTGTTTTTT. Its protein product is CASRGQGFEKLFF.

The rearrangement uses TRBV5-1 and TRBJ2-3; 7 nucleotides line up with TRBD2. The ends lost 4 bases at V and 3 bases at J; junction bases unmatched: 11. Per germline, CDR1 SGHRS and CDR2 YFSETQ. The CDR3 loop spans 16 amino acids. In nucleotides, the CDR3 is TGCGCCAGCAGCCCGAGGGAGGGAGGGCCGACAGATACGCAGTATTTT. The encoded protein is CASSPREGGPTDTQYF.

The rearrangement links TRBV15 to TRBJ2-2, with TRBD1 identical over 9 bases. The CDR3 contains 16 residues. The V segment lost 4 bases and the J segment 5 bases; nucleotides outside the gene matches: 8. In germline, CDR1 is LNHNV, CDR2 YYDKDF (reference sequence). CDR3 bases: TGTGCCACCAGCACCAAATGGGGGACAGGGACCGGGGAGCTGTTTTTT. It yields the protein CATSTKWGTGTGELFF.

This clone was seen just once. The gene calls are TRBV29-1 and TRBJ2-5; D possibly corresponds to TRBD2 (6 bases). Germline loops: CDR1 SQVTM, CDR2 ANQGSEA. There are 12 residues in the CDR3. Deletions cut 6 bases from V and 5 bases from J, with 13 bases between. The CDR3 sequence is CSVILGGETQYF. The CDR3, as DNA: TGCAGCGTCATTCTAGGAGGGGAGACCCAGTACTTC.

The chain couples TRBV30 to TRBJ1-2; TRBD1 might be the D (5 bases). The V gene lost 2 bases and the J gene lost 5 bases, with 9 bases spanning the gap. Per the germline V gene, CDR1 is GTSNPN and CDR2 is SVGIG (reference sequence). The CDR3 is made up of 12 amino acids. CDR3 region: CAWSFDRYGYTF. In DNA, the CDR3 is TGTGCCTGGAGTTTCGACAGATATGGCTACACCTTC.

This clone was picked up one time. The sample carries other DNA sequences with the same CDR3. The chain employs TRBV6-5 and TRBJ1-5; D perhaps matches TRBD1 (5 bases). Germline CDR1 MNHEY, CDR2 SVGAGI. The CDR3 spans 14 residues. V lost 6 bases, J lost 4 bases, and 13 bases lay in between. The CDR3 sequence: CASSRDSSNQPQHF. The DNA of the CDR3 is TGTGCCAGCAGCCGAGACAGTTCTAATCAGCCCCAGCATTTT.

The chain joins TRBV4-1 to TRBJ1-2; D may be TRBD1 (6 bases). The germline CDR1 and CDR2 sequences are MGHRA and YSYEKL. V was shortened by 0 bases and J by 6 bases, with 14 bases between the two germline ends. The CDR3 spans 15 residues. As DNA, the CDR3 is TGCGCCAGCAGCCAAGATCCACGGACAGCCAATGGCTACACCTTC. Translating it yields CASSQDPRTANGYTF.

The chain combines TRBV7-7 with TRBJ2-1, with TRBD2 identical over 9 bases. This CDR3 is built from 15 residues. CDR1 is SSHAT, CDR2 FNYEAQ, per germline (reference sequence). V dropped 5 bases and J dropped 8; count of bases not matched to a gene: 10. The chain's CDR3 is CASSHGSGRSDEQFF. The CDR3 bases are TGTGCCAGCAGCCACGGAAGCGGGAGGTCAGATGAGCAGTTCTTC.

The J gene is TRBJ2-7, the V gene TRBV5-5; D gene unclear. Trimming took 2 bases from V and 4 from J, leaving 13 bases between them. The length of the CDR3 is 14 residues. Germline values: CDR1 SGHKS, CDR2 YYEKEE (reference sequence). The CDR3: CASSFSPFGYEQYF. DNA for the CDR3: TGTGCCAGCAGCTTCTCGCCATTCGGGTACGAGCAGTACTTC. Full variable domain (outside the CDR3, taken from reference TRBV5-5 and TRBJ2-7): DAGVTQSPTHLIKTRGQQVTLRCSPISGHKSVSWYQQVLGQGPQFIFQYYEKEERGRGNFPDRFSARQFPNYSSELNVNALLLGDSALYLCASSFSPFGYEQYFGPGTRLTVT.

The chain links TRBV7-7 to TRBJ2-1, with 7 bases aligning to TRBD1. The V and J ends lost 2 bases and 8 bases, in that order; junction bases with no gene match: 15. CDR1 is SSHAT and CDR2 is FNYEAQ in the germline V gene (reference sequence). This CDR3 region has 17 residues. The CDR3 nucleotides read TGTGCCAGCAGCTTATATTTGGATGGACAGGCCCCCCATGAGCAGTTCTTC. It specifies CASSLYLDGQAPHEQFF.

This sequence joins TRBV2 and TRBJ1-1; 9 positions agree with TRBD1. In germline, CDR1 is SNHLY, CDR2 FYNNEI. Losses at the gene ends were 6 bases for V and 5 bases for J; bases not matched to a gene: 7. The CDR3 spans 14 residues. CDR3 loop: CASSLTGGRTEAFF. The CDR3 bases are TGTGCCAGCAGCCTGACAGGGGGGAGAACTGAAGCTTTCTTT.

About this clone itself: Additional DNA sequences in this sample encode the identical CDR3. The V gene is TRBV18, the J gene TRBJ2-7, with 10 bases lining up with TRBD1. With 2 bases clipped from V and 4 bases from J, the junction kept 2 bases outside the gene matches. This CDR3 region has 14 residues. Looked up from germline, CDR1 is KGHSH and CDR2 is LQKENI. The chain's CDR3 is CASSPGTGAYEQYF. CDR3 bases: TGTGCCAGCTCACCAGGGACAGGGGCTTACGAGCAGTACTTC.

Only one count was recorded for this clone. The chain has TRBV7-2 and TRBJ2-1; the match to TRBD1 covers 7 bases. V lost 1 base, J lost 2 bases, and 2 bases stayed unmatched. The CDR3 runs to 15 residues. Germline CDR1 SGHTA, CDR2 FQGNSA. This chain's CDR3 is CASSLDRGPYNEQFF. Here the CDR3 DNA reads TGTGCCAGCAGCTTAGACAGGGGCCCCTACAATGAGCAGTTCTTC.

This clone has a single count. The J gene is TRBJ1-1, the V gene TRBV6-6, with 8 bases lining up with TRBD1. CDR3 length equals 13 residues. Looked up from germline, CDR1 is MNHNY and CDR2 is SVGAGI (reference sequence). J gave up 3 bases and V 8 bases, and 5 bases lay outside the gene matches. CDR3 sequence reads: CASGSRGHTEAFF. The DNA of the CDR3 is TGTGCCAGCGGTTCCAGGGGGCACACTGAAGCTTTCTTT.

The rearrangement uses TRBV20-1 and TRBJ1-3; D not resolved. From germline, CDR1 is DFQATT and CDR2 SNEGSKA (reference sequence). The V end was cut by 3 bases, the J end by 0 bases, with 15 bases between. The CDR3 sequence is 16 residues long. Here the CDR3 DNA reads TGCAGTGCTAGTGTCCCTAAGGGAGACTCTGGAAACACCATATATTTT. Translated: CSASVPKGDSGNTIYF.

The genes are TRBV24-1 and TRBJ2-7; 8 nucleotides line up with TRBD1. The ends lost 6 bases at V and 4 bases at J; junction bases unmatched: 4. Germline values: CDR1 KGHDR, CDR2 SFDVKD. The CDR3 contains 13 residues. CDR3 nucleotide sequence: TGTGCCACCAGTCCCACAGGGGGGTACGAGCAGTACTTC. Protein: CATSPTGGYEQYF.